The text below deals with one TCR beta chain. The CDR3 length is 17 residues. Germline assignment: CDR1 LNHDA and CDR2 SQIVND (reference sequence). Trimming took 4 bases from V and 0 from J; bases not matched to a gene: 6. The data stem from a study of cytomegalovirus exposure and HLA in healthy donors. The PCR ran on 60 Vbeta and 13 Jbeta primers. Using immunoSEQ multiplex PCR, the repertoire was profiled, and TCRdb retains in-frame clones only, with some absent. This sample has more than 140,000 clones, with over 60% found just once. The rearrangement uses TRBV19 and TRBJ1-4; 9 positions match TRBD1. This clonotype originated in a woman in her twenties or thirties in good health and CMV-seropositive. Material for sequencing was PBMCs. As DNA, the CDR3 is TGTGCCAGTAGTACGTCCCGGGACAGGGCAACTAATGAAAAACTGTTTTTT. This encodes CASSTSRDRATNEKLFF.